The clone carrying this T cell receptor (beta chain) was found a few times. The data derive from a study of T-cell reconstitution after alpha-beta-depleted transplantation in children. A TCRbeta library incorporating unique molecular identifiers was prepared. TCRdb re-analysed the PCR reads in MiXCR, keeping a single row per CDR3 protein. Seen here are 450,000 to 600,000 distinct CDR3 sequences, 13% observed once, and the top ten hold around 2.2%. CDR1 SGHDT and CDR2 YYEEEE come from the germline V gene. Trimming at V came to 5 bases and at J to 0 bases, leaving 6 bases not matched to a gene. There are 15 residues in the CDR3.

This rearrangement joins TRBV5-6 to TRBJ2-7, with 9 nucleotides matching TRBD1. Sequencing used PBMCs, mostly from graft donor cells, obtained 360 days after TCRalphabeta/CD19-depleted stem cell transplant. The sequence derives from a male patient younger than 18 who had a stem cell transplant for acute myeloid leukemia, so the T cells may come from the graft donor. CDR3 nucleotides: TGTGCCAGCAGGATCACAGGGGGCGCCTCCTACGAGCAGTACTTC. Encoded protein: CASRITGGASYEQYF. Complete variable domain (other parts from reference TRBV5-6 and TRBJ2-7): DAGVTQSPTHLIKTRGQQVTLRCSPKSGHDTVSWYQQALGQGPQFIFQYYEEEERQRGNFPDRFSGHQFPNYSSELNVNALLLGDSALYLCASRITGGASYEQYFGPGTRLTVT.